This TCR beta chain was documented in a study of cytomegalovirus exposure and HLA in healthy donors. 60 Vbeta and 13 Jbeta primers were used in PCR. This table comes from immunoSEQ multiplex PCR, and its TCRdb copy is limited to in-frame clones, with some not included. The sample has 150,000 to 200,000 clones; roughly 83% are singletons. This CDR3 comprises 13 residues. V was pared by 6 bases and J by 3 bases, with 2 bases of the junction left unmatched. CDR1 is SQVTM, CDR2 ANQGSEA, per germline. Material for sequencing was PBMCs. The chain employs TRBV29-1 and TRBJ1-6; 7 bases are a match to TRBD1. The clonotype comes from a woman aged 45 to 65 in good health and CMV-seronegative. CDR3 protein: CSVGQVYNSPLHF. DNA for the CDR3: TGCAGCGTCGGACAGGTCTATAATTCACCCCTCCACTTT.